These 22 T cell receptor beta chains came from one sample sequenced in a study. TCRdb fed the 5' RACE reads into MiXCR, producing one record per CDR3 protein. This table holds under 35,000 distinct CDR3 sequences, 24% found once. Sequenced sample: memory CD4+ T cells sorted from blood. The sample's subset: memory CD4+ T cells, CD4+CD45RO+CD25-. These receptor sequences come from a female donor with breast cancer.

This clonotype was observed a handful of times. This chain connects TRBV12-3 or TRBV12-4 to TRBJ2-1, with D maybe TRBD1 (7 bases). This CDR3 has 15 amino acids. The V end lost 5 bases, the J end lost 4 bases, and 15 bases lay between the germline ends. The DNA for the CDR3 is TGTGCCAGCAGTATCAGGGGGGTCGAGTACAATGAGCAGTTCTTC. This sequence encodes CASSIRGVEYNEQFF.

In regard to this clonotype: This may come from a read error, since a much larger clone is one base off. This sequence joins TRBV20-1 and TRBJ2-1; no reliable D call. V lost 2 bases and J 9 bases, leaving 8 bases between the germline ends. CDR3 length equals 11 residues. The germline V gene has CDR1 DFQATT and CDR2 SNEGSKA (reference sequence). CDR3 bases: TGCAGTGCTAGAAAGGAAGGTGAGCAGTTCTTC. It translates to CSARKEGEQFF.

This clonotype was counted only a few times. The chain is built from TRBV11-2 and TRBJ2-2; D might be TRBD1 or TRBD2, each matching 5 bases. This CDR3 spans 16 amino acids. The V end lost 4 bases, the J end lost 0 bases, and 12 bases lay between the germline ends. Germline CDR1 reads SGHAT; CDR2 reads FQNNGV. The CDR3 DNA is TGTGCCAGCAGCTCCGCCATGGGGGCGAACACCGGGGAGCTGTTTTTT. This translates into CASSSAMGANTGELFF.

This clonotype was observed many times. The chain uses TRBV5-1 and TRBJ2-3, with 13 nucleotides matching TRBD2. The CDR3 contains 15 residues. Germline CDR1 is SGHRS and CDR2 is YFSETQ. After removal of 3 bases from V and 4 bases from J, the junction contained 2 bases not matched to a gene. CDR3 amino acids: CASSWTSGRADTQYF. The CDR3, as DNA: TGCGCCAGCAGCTGGACTAGCGGGAGAGCAGATACGCAGTATTTT.

This clonotype has ten or more counts. The genes are TRBV20-1 and TRBJ2-7; D is possibly TRBD2 (5 bases). Germline V gives CDR1 DFQATT, CDR2 SNEGSKA (reference sequence). There are 12 residues in the CDR3. Trimming pared 6 bases from V and 3 bases from J, leaving 12 bases between. The chain's CDR3 is CSAVDEGYEQYF. The DNA for the CDR3 is TGCAGTGCGGTCGACGAGGGCTACGAGCAGTACTTC.

Worth noting for this clonotype: This could be a read error, since a much larger clone is one nucleotide away. The genes are TRBV5-1 and TRBJ2-7; D may be TRBD1 (5 bases). The CDR3 covers 14 residues. Germline CDR1 reads SGHRS; CDR2 reads YFSETQ. CDR3 sequence (DNA): TGCGCCAGCACGTTGACAGCATCCTCCTACGGGCAGTACTTC. As protein: CASTLTASSYGQYF.

This clonotype is medium-sized within its sample. This chain links TRBV5-1 with TRBJ2-7; 9 bases match TRBD1. This CDR3 is built from 14 residues. Unmatched junction bases numbered 3, after V lost 4 bases and J lost 1 base. The germline V gene has CDR1 SGHRS and CDR2 YFSETQ. CDR3 coding DNA: TGCGCCAGCAGCGGGACAGGGTCGTCCTACGAGCAGTACTTC. This translates into CASSGTGSSYEQYF.

Points on this clonotype: A single base separates this from a much larger clone, so it may be a read error. Lacking the conserved final phenylalanine or tryptophan, this CDR3 likely reflects a read error. The DNA of the CDR3 is TGTGCCAGCAGCTTTCGGGTAGGAAACAATGAGCAGTTCGTC. The encoded protein is CASSFRVGNNEQFV. The chain has TRBV7-2 and TRBJ2-1; no firm D call. The ends were cut back, 3 bases at V and 5 bases at J, with 11 bases in the middle. Germline-derived CDR1 and CDR2 are SGHTA and FQGNSA. The CDR3 contains 14 residues.

This clonotype showed up just a few times. The J gene is TRBJ2-2, the V gene TRBV7-9; tentatively, D is TRBD1 (6 bases). The V gene lost 2 bases and the J gene lost 2 bases, with 15 bases spanning the gap. Germline CDR1 is SEHNR and CDR2 is FQNEAQ (reference sequence). This CDR3 comprises 17 residues. The CDR3 DNA reads as TGTGCCAGCAGCTTACTCGGGACAACGAAAAACACCGGGGAGCTGTTTTTT. Translated, it gives CASSLLGTTKNTGELFF.

This clonotype was counted at least ten times. The rearrangement uses TRBV4-1 and TRBJ2-7, with 8 bases matching TRBD2. Germline assignment: CDR1 MGHRA and CDR2 YSYEKL. This CDR3 spans 14 amino acids. The V gene end was trimmed by 4 bases and the J gene end by 6 bases; junction bases not matched to a gene: 8. Here the CDR3 reads CASSLEAGAPEQYF. DNA of the CDR3: TGCGCCAGCAGCCTAGAAGCGGGAGCCCCCGAGCAGTACTTC.

This clonotype turned up a few times. The chain recombines TRBV12-3 or TRBV12-4 with TRBJ2-3, with D tentatively TRBD1 (5 bases). The CDR3 has 14 residues. V gave up 6 bases and J gave up 4 bases, with 14 bases separating them. CDR3 sequence (DNA): TGTGCCAGCAGCCCTAGGGTAGGGGCAGATACGCAGTATTTT. Protein sequence: CASSPRVGADTQYF.

The rearrangement joins TRBV4-1 to TRBJ1-4, with D tentatively TRBD1 (5 bases). The CDR3 has 14 residues. Trimming pared 2 bases from V and 7 bases from J, leaving 11 bases between. Germline CDR1 and CDR2: MGHRA and YSYEKL. The CDR3 sequence: CASSQPSGGEKLFF. In DNA form, the CDR3 reads TGCGCCAGCAGCCAACCTTCTGGGGGTGAAAAACTGTTTTTT.

The V call is TRBV21-1, the J call TRBJ1-6; the table assigns TRBD1, which was not confirmed against the DNA. TRBV21-1 is tagged as a pseudogene. The CDR3 extends over 16 amino acids. CDR3 residues: CASSKWTEGVNSPLHF. CDR3 DNA: TGTGCCAGCAGCAAATGGACGGAAGGGGTTAATTCACCCCTCCACTTT.

This chain uses TRBV6-2 or TRBV6-3 with TRBJ2-7; D unresolved. The CDR3 contains 14 residues. V lost 4 bases to trimming and J lost 0 bases, with 10 bases between them. CDR1 and CDR2 from the germline V gene are MNHEY and SVGEGT. Here the CDR3 reads CASSLTDSSYEQYF. CDR3 bases: TGTGCCAGCAGTTTAACGGATAGCTCCTACGAGCAGTACTTC.

On this clonotype: A read error may be the cause here, since a much bigger clone is one base away. The V gene is TRBV7-9, the J gene TRBJ2-7; tentatively, D is TRBD2 (5 bases). From germline, CDR1 is SEHNR and CDR2 FQNEAQ (reference sequence). The CDR3 runs 11 residues. This CDR3 is CAGSLATEQYF. CDR3 DNA: TGTGCCGGCAGCTTAGCGACCGAGCAGTACTTC. The variable domain in full, completed from reference TRBV7-9 and TRBJ2-7, reads DTGVSQNPRHKITKRGQNVTFRCDPISEHNRLYWYRQTLGQGPEFLTYFQNEAQLEKSRLLSDRFSAERPKGSFSTLEIQRTEQGDSAMYLCAGSLATEQYFGPGTRLTVT.

The chain joins TRBV6-5 to TRBJ1-2; a possible D gene is TRBD1 (5 bases). Per the germline V gene, CDR1 is MNHEY and CDR2 is SVGAGI. This CDR3 has 14 residues. The V gene lost 5 bases and the J gene lost 0 bases, with 10 bases spanning the gap. CDR3 in amino acids: CASSKGRSNYGYTF. CDR3 DNA sequence: TGTGCCAGCAGTAAGGGGAGATCTAACTATGGCTACACCTTC.

This clonotype was seen more than once but under ten times. The genes are TRBV9 and TRBJ2-3; the match to TRBD1 covers 7 bases. V lost 0 bases to trimming and J lost 2 bases; unmatched junction nucleotides: 3. The CDR3 extends over 15 amino acids. CDR1 is SGDLS, CDR2 YYNGEE, per germline. Here the CDR3 reads CASSVETGNTDTQYF. The CDR3 nucleotides read TGTGCCAGCAGCGTAGAGACAGGGAACACAGATACGCAGTATTTT.

The rearrangement joins TRBV9 to TRBJ1-3, with 7 bases identical to TRBD1. V lost 0 bases to trimming and J lost 4 bases; unmatched junction nucleotides: 7. The CDR3 consists of 16 residues. CDR1 SGDLS and CDR2 YYNGEE come from the germline V gene. This CDR3 is CASSVGRQGGGNTIYF. CDR3 in DNA: TGTGCCAGCAGCGTAGGAAGACAGGGAGGAGGAAACACCATATATTTT.

This clonotype was observed at least ten times. The genes are TRBV5-1 and TRBJ2-7; tentative D call: TRBD2 (6 bases). Trimming pared 3 bases from V and 5 bases from J, leaving 21 bases between. Germline CDR1 is SGHRS and CDR2 is YFSETQ. The CDR3 length is 16 residues. CDR3 in amino acids: CASSWPGVTAGDEQYF. As DNA, the CDR3 is TGCGCCAGCAGCTGGCCGGGGGTTACAGCCGGCGACGAGCAGTACTTC.

This clonotype showed up just a few times. This sequence joins TRBV7-9 and TRBJ1-1; D is unclear. The V and J ends lost 3 bases and 3 bases respectively, with 8 bases between them. CDR1 is SEHNR, CDR2 FQNEAQ, per germline (reference sequence). The CDR3 totals 13 residues. The CDR3, as DNA: TGTGCCAGCAGCTTGAGACCGGACACTGAAGCTTTCTTT. Protein sequence: CASSLRPDTEAFF.

By frequency in the sample, this clonotype is medium-sized. The chain combines TRBV6-5 with TRBJ1-5; no clear D. The CDR3 contains 14 residues. Germline CDR1 is MNHEY and CDR2 is SVGAGI. V dropped 5 bases and J dropped 1 base, with 9 bases sitting between them. The DNA of the CDR3 is TGTGCCAGCAGTCCCGGGTGGAGCAATCAGCCCCAGCATTTT. It specifies CASSPGWSNQPQHF.

This clonotype was observed a handful of times. The V gene is TRBV6-5, the J gene TRBJ2-6; D not certain. CDR3 length: 15 residues. Trimming pared 6 bases from V and 6 bases from J, leaving 15 bases between. The germline CDR1 and CDR2 sequences are MNHEY and SVGAGI. This CDR3 reads CASRVLTTEANVLTF. For the CDR3, the DNA is TGTGCCAGCAGGGTACTTACCACTGAGGCCAACGTCCTGACTTTC.